This T cell receptor (beta chain) emerged from a study of T cell responses to AZD1222 COVID-19 vaccine. Assay used: immunoSEQ multiplex PCR; TCRdb lists only in-frame clones, some missing. Of approximately 180,000 clones listed, about nine tenths are singletons. The CDR3 totals 14 residues. Between the trimmed V and J ends, which lost 6 bases and 1 base, there was a span of 10 bases. The germline V gene has CDR1 KGHSH and CDR2 LQKENI. The starting material was peripheral blood, obtained on day 0 of AZD1222 vaccination. The chain is built from TRBV18 and TRBJ2-1; tentatively, D is TRBD1 or TRBD2 (5 bases each). The receptor comes from an adult in good health. The CDR3 DNA reads as TGTGCCAGCTCCGGATGGGGGTCCTACAATGAGCAGTTCTTC. It translates to CASSGWGSYNEQFF.